A selection of T cell receptor beta chains follows, all from one sample in a study of vaccination effects on CD4 cells after COVID-19. Using immunoSEQ multiplex PCR, the repertoire was profiled, and TCRdb retains in-frame clones only, with some absent. This table has almost 15,000 clones, 65% to 80% appearing once. Antigens of these TCRs are unknown. The sequencing here drew on CD4+ T cells from PBMCs cultured with HCoV-NL63 spike peptides, taken after COVID-19 vaccination. These receptors were collected from a human donor who had a prior SARS-CoV-2 infection. Both conserved end residues are part of each CDR3. D genes are given only for firm matches. Where a row states a size, it is once, few, many or the class of an expanded clone; other rows omit it.

clone size	J gene	V gene	D gene	CDR3 DNA	CDR3 protein
.	TRBJ2-5	TRBV3-1/TRBV3-2	TRBD2	TGTGCCAGCAGCCAAGACTCGCGGGGGGGGGAAGAGACCCAGTACTTC	CASSQDSRGGEETQYF
once	TRBJ1-2	TRBV6-2/TRBV6-3	.	TGTGCCAGCAGTTACTGGAGGATCCAGGGTTATGGCTACACCTTC	CASSYWRIQGYGYTF
.	TRBJ2-1	TRBV5-8	TRBD2	TGTGCCAGCAGCATTGTATTAGGGACTAGAGTCAATGAGCAGTTCTTC	CASSIVLGTRVNEQFF
.	TRBJ2-5	TRBV9	TRBD2	TGTGCCAGCAGTCGAACTAGCGGGATGTACCAAGAGACCCAGTACTTC	CASSRTSGMYQETQYF
.	TRBJ2-1	TRBV7-3	TRBD2	TGTGCCAGCAGCTATGACACTAGCGGCCCGAGGTTCTTC	CASSYDTSGPRFF
.	TRBJ2-6	TRBV9	TRBD1	TGTGCCAGCAGCCCTATAGAGACAGGGGGCAGGGCCGGGGCCAACGTCCTGACTTTC	CASSPIETGGRAGANVLTF
few	TRBJ2-7	TRBV2	.	TGTGCCAGCAGTGTATATAACTACGAGCAGTACTTC	CASSVYNYEQYF
.	TRBJ1-1	TRBV4-1	TRBD1	TGCGCCAGCAGCCAAAGATACGGGACAGGGTTCACTGAAGCTTTCTTT	CASSQRYGTGFTEAFF
.	TRBJ1-1	TRBV15	.	TGTGCCACCAGCAGAGTGGAACACCGTAGGAGGACTTTCTTT	CATSRVEHRRRTFF
.	TRBJ1-2	TRBV9	TRBD1	TGTGCCAGCAGCGTAGTTGGGACAGGGCCACCTTATGGCTACACCTTC	CASSVVGTGPPYGYTF
.	TRBJ2-7	TRBV28	.	TGTGCCAGCAGTCCGCTGGGCGGGGGCCTTGTTTTTTCCTACGAGCAGTACTTC	CASSPLGGGLVFSYEQYF
.	TRBJ2-1	TRBV11-1	TRBD2	TGTGCCAGCAGCGGACCCGGGACTAGGGATGAGCAGTTCTTC	CASSGPGTRDEQFF
.	TRBJ1-1	TRBV29-1	.	TGCAGCGTGGCCGCCGGGACAAACACTGAAGCTTTCTTT	CSVAAGTNTEAFF
large	TRBJ2-1	TRBV11-3	TRBD2	TGTGCCAGCAGCTTAGCGGGGGGGCATCATGAGCAGTTCTTC	CASSLAGGHHEQFF
.	TRBJ1-5	TRBV24-1	.	TGTGCCACCAGTGACGGGTGGAGCAATCAGCCCCAGCATTTT	CATSDGWSNQPQHF
.	TRBJ2-7	TRBV6-5	.	TGTGCCAGCAGTTTGGGACTGGGGCTCGAGCAGTACTTC	CASSLGLGLEQYF
.	TRBJ2-3	TRBV5-6	.	TGTGCCAGCAGCTTGGGGAACAGGAACACAGATACGCAGTATTTT	CASSLGNRNTDTQYF
.	TRBJ2-1	TRBV4-2	TRBD2	TGTGCCAGCAGCCAAGATTACGCGGGGGGCTACAATGAGCAGTTCTTC	CASSQDYAGGYNEQFF
.	TRBJ2-7	TRBV12-3/TRBV12-4	.	TGTGCCACCGCCCCGACTGTTTACGAGCAGTACTTC	CATAPTVYEQYF
.	TRBJ2-5	TRBV7-2	.	TGTGCCAGCAGCTTAGCGCGGGCTAGCTATGCCTTTTGGTACTTC	CASSLARASYAFWYF
few	TRBJ2-5	TRBV19	.	TGTGCCAGTAGTATGGTCCCTAGTATGGAGACCCAGTACTTC	CASSMVPSMETQYF
once	TRBJ1-2	TRBV7-9	.	TGTGCCAGCAGCAAAGCCCAGGGATACTATGGCTACACCTTC	CASSKAQGYYGYTF
.	TRBJ2-2	TRBV15	.	TGTGCCACCAGCAGAGATCTGGCCATGAACACCGGGGAGCTGTTTTTT	CATSRDLAMNTGELFF
few	TRBJ2-5	TRBV5-4	TRBD2	TGTGCCAGCAGCCCCGGGACTAGCAGACTCCAAGAGACCCAGTACTTC	CASSPGTSRLQETQYF
.	TRBJ1-4	TRBV11-3	TRBD1	TGTGCCAGCAGCTTAGGCGGCGGCAGGGGGCTCGAAAAACTGTTTTTT	CASSLGGGRGLEKLFF
.	TRBJ2-5	TRBV10-3	TRBD2	TGTGCCATCAGTGAGCTAGCGGGAGGGTCGGAGACCCAGTACTTC	CAISELAGGSETQYF
.	TRBJ2-3	TRBV18	.	TGTGCCAGCTCACCCTCCTTCAGGGGGGGCACAGATACGCAGTATTTT	CASSPSFRGGTDTQYF
.	TRBJ1-4	TRBV28	TRBD1	TGTGCCAGCAGCCTACGTGGGACAGGAGCTTATGAAAAACTGTTTTTT	CASSLRGTGAYEKLFF
.	TRBJ1-5	TRBV14	.	TGTGCCAGCAGCCAGAAGCGGGCCAGGAACCTTTCGAGACAGGCAAACAATCAGCCCCAGCATTTT	CASSQKRARNLSRQANNQPQHF
.	TRBJ2-1	TRBV7-2	TRBD2	TGTGCCGTACAAACTAGCGGGAGTAGCAGGTTCTTC	CAVQTSGSSRFF
once	TRBJ1-6	TRBV5-5	.	TGTGCCAGCAGCAACCGGGACCTAAGCTCCTATAATTCACCCCTCCACTTT	CASSNRDLSSYNSPLHF
.	TRBJ2-6	TRBV19	TRBD1	TGTGCCAGTAGCTCGGGACAGGAACGGGGGGGGGCCAACGTCCTGACTTTC	CASSSGQERGGANVLTF
.	TRBJ2-1	TRBV6-2/TRBV6-3	TRBD2	TGTGCCAGCAGTTTTGGTCTAGCGGGAGTAAGTGGGCAGTTCTTC	CASSFGLAGVSGQFF
few	TRBJ2-1	TRBV9	.	TGTGCCAGCAAGGGGCCAGGCTCCTACAATGAGCAGTTCTTC	CASKGPGSYNEQFF
few	TRBJ2-3	TRBV10-3	.	TGTGCCATCAGCATGAATAGCGGAAAATCGGCAGATACGCAGTATTTT	CAISMNSGKSADTQYF
.	TRBJ1-1	TRBV29-1	TRBD1	TGCAGCGTCCAGACAGGGTCTATCGACGGAGCTTTCTTT	CSVQTGSIDGAFF
.	TRBJ2-5	TRBV5-5	.	TGTGCCAGCAGCCGTTCTGGCAGATCCCAAGAGACCCAGTACTTC	CASSRSGRSQETQYF
.	TRBJ2-5	TRBV7-9	TRBD2	TGTGCCAGCAGCTTAGGGGGGACTAGCGGGCTCCAAGAGACCCAGTACTTC	CASSLGGTSGLQETQYF
.	TRBJ2-1	TRBV18	.	TGTGCCAGCTCACCATCGCCGCAAGTCCTCTATGAGCAGTTCTTC	CASSPSPQVLYEQFF
.	TRBJ2-2	TRBV4-2	TRBD2	TGTGCCAGCAGCCCAGGGACTAGCGGGGCCGACACCGGGGAGCTGTTTTTT	CASSPGTSGADTGELFF